The rows below give T cell receptor beta chains drawn from one sample of a study of T-cell reconstitution after alpha-beta-depleted transplantation in children. TCRdb analysed the PCR reads with MiXCR anew, one entry per CDR3 protein. The table records hundreds of thousands of distinct CDR3 sequences, roughly 17% of them present only once. Specimen: PBMCs from the stem cell graft donor, collected from the stem cell graft. These receptors were collected from a human donor who donated a stem cell graft to a child with acute myeloid leukemia. CDR3s include the opening cysteine and the closing phenylalanine or tryptophan. The D gene is left open where the match is weak. Clone size is given for some rows only: seen once, a few or many times, or a class if the clone is expanded.

J,D,V,size,CDR3,DNA
TRBJ2-1,TRBD2,TRBV20-1,many,CSADGLAGDQAYEQFF,TGCAGTGCTGACGGACTAGCGGGGGACCAAGCGTATGAGCAGTTCTTC
TRBJ1-6,.,TRBV7-2,.,CASSFDRSYNSPLHF,TGTGCCAGCAGCTTTGACAGATCCTATAATTCACCCCTCCACTTT
TRBJ2-1,TRBD1,TRBV24-1,many,CATSEHHGTGGYEQFF,TGTGCCACCAGTGAACACCACGGGACAGGTGGCTATGAGCAGTTCTTC
TRBJ1-6,.,TRBV7-2,.,CASSFGRAGDNSPLHF,TGTGCCAGCAGCTTCGGACGGGCCGGTGATAATTCACCCCTCCACTTT
TRBJ2-1,.,TRBV20-1,once,CSARELPKRLISYNEQFF,TGCAGTGCTAGAGAGCTGCCAAAACGCCTCATCTCCTACAATGAGCAGTTCTTC
TRBJ1-2,.,TRBV27,.,CASRWLGGDGGYTF,TGTGCCAGCAGGTGGCTTGGCGGGGATGGTGGCTACACCTTC
TRBJ1-1,.,TRBV12-3/TRBV12-4,many,CASSLNQNTEAFF,TGTGCCAGCAGTTTAAACCAGAACACTGAAGCTTTCTTT
TRBJ1-5,.,TRBV10-1,.,CASKEGSSNQPQHF,TGCGCCAGCAAGGAGGGAAGCAGCAATCAGCCCCAGCATTTT
TRBJ2-1,TRBD2,TRBV27,many,CASSFLASGSYNEQFF,TGTGCCAGCAGTTTTCTGGCTAGCGGTTCCTACAATGAGCAGTTCTTC
TRBJ2-5,TRBD2,TRBV7-2,.,CASSSVAGETETQYF,TGTGCCAGCAGCTCCGTAGCGGGGGAGACGGAGACCCAGTACTTC
TRBJ2-2,.,TRBV12-3/TRBV12-4,few,CASTPGRELFF,TGTGCCAGCACCCCGGGGCGGGAGCTGTTTTTT
TRBJ2-2,.,TRBV5-1,few,CASSFGVELFF,TGCGCCAGCAGTTTTGGGGTGGAGCTGTTTTTT
TRBJ2-5,TRBD1,TRBV24-1,.,CATSDPGTGSPETQYF,TGTGCCACCAGTGACCCCGGGACAGGGAGCCCGGAGACCCAGTACTTC
TRBJ1-5,.,TRBV10-3,many,CAIKADRGNQPQHF,TGTGCCATCAAGGCCGACCGGGGCAATCAGCCCCAGCATTTT
TRBJ2-4,.,TRBV5-1,.,CASRAGEAKNIQYF,TGCGCCAGCAGGGCAGGGGAGGCCAAAAACATTCAGTACTTC
TRBJ1-2,.,TRBV5-1,many,CASSLGQSNYGYTF,TGCGCCAGCAGCTTGGGGCAGTCTAACTATGGCTACACCTTC
TRBJ1-4,.,TRBV11-1,.,CASSGGNEKLFF,TGTGCCAGCAGCGGAGGTAATGAAAAACTGTTTTTT
TRBJ2-5,.,TRBV20-1,few,CSASPGRQHGTQYF,TGCAGTGCGTCCCCGGGACGGCAGCACGGGACCCAGTACTTC
TRBJ1-2,.,TRBV10-3,many,CAISESKSRYGYTF,TGTGCCATCAGTGAGTCGAAGTCGCGGTATGGCTACACCTTC
TRBJ1-1,.,TRBV7-8,.,CASSLRQDTEAFF,TGTGCCAGCAGCTTAAGGCAAGACACTGAAGCTTTCTTT
TRBJ2-2,.,TRBV6-5,few,CASSYSAALQGLTGELFF,TGTGCCAGCAGTTACTCGGCGGCCCTACAGGGTCTGACCGGGGAGCTGTTTTTT
TRBJ1-2,.,TRBV5-1,few,CASSSPGNGYTF,TGCGCCAGCAGCTCTCCAGGGAATGGCTACACCTTC
TRBJ1-4,.,TRBV5-1,.,CASSLTGQPNEKLFF,TGCGCCAGCAGCTTGACCGGACAGCCTAATGAAAAACTGTTTTTT
TRBJ2-1,.,TRBV20-1,many,CSAPLASYNEQFF,TGCAGTGCCCCCCTAGCTTCCTACAATGAGCAGTTCTTC
TRBJ1-1,TRBD1,TRBV20-1,many,CSAKSVKGAFTEAFF,TGCAGTGCTAAGAGCGTGAAGGGGGCTTTCACTGAAGCTTTCTTT
TRBJ2-3,TRBD1,TRBV20-1,many,CSAGPTGGTDTQYF,TGCAGTGCTGGACCGACAGGGGGCACAGATACGCAGTATTTT
TRBJ1-2,.,TRBV7-9,.,CASSLERVNYGYTF,TGTGCCAGCAGCCTCGAGAGGGTGAACTATGGCTACACCTTC
TRBJ1-1,TRBD1,TRBV5-1,few,CASSYQQGTNTEAFF,TGCGCCAGCAGCTACCAACAGGGGACGAACACTGAAGCTTTCTTT
TRBJ1-1,TRBD1,TRBV12-3/TRBV12-4,few,CASRGTGFAFF,TGTGCCAGCAGGGGGACAGGGTTCGCTTTCTTT
TRBJ1-1,TRBD1,TRBV20-1,many,CSARDRRGRVTEAFF,TGCAGTGCTAGAGATCGGAGGGGGCGCGTAACTGAAGCTTTCTTT
TRBJ2-5,.,TRBV12-3/TRBV12-4,few,CASRGIQETQYF,TGTGCCAGCAGGGGGATCCAAGAGACCCAGTACTTC
TRBJ1-2,.,TRBV4-1,.,CASSEREQGFDPRTYGYTF,TGCGCCAGCTCAGAACGGGAACAGGGCTTCGACCCGAGAACCTATGGCTACACCTTC
TRBJ1-1,.,TRBV7-2,.,CASSSLGVGTEAFF,TGTGCCAGCAGCTCCCTGGGGGTTGGCACTGAAGCTTTCTTT
TRBJ1-3,.,TRBV6-5,.,CASSYGPDRDSGNTIYF,TGTGCCAGCAGTTACGGCCCGGACCGTGACTCTGGAAACACCATATATTTT
TRBJ2-7,TRBD1,TRBV2,few,CASRYRQGIDEQYF,TGTGCCAGCAGGTACCGACAGGGGATAGACGAGCAGTACTTC
TRBJ2-3,TRBD2,TRBV7-9,few,CASSLLASGDTDTQYF,TGTGCCAGCAGCTTATTGGCTAGCGGAGACACAGATACGCAGTATTTT
TRBJ2-1,TRBD2,TRBV7-9,.,CASSISGGGYNEQFF,TGTGCCAGCAGCATTAGCGGGGGGGGATACAATGAGCAGTTCTTC
TRBJ2-7,.,TRBV12-3/TRBV12-4,.,CASSLQVGVYEQYF,TGTGCCAGCAGTTTACAGGTCGGGGTCTACGAGCAGTACTTC
TRBJ2-5,.,TRBV18,.,CASSPDRYQETQYF,TGTGCCAGCTCACCAGACAGGTACCAAGAGACCCAGTACTTC
TRBJ2-3,TRBD2,TRBV20-1,many,CSARGLTSGGATDTQYF,TGCAGTGCTAGGGGTCTCACTAGCGGGGGGGCAACAGATACGCAGTATTTT
TRBJ2-1,.,TRBV5-1,many,CASSLERYNEQFF,TGCGCCAGCAGCTTGGAAAGGTACAATGAGCAGTTCTTC
TRBJ1-1,.,TRBV12-3/TRBV12-4,many,CASPYLGTEAFF,TGTGCCAGCCCCTACCTCGGGACTGAAGCTTTCTTT